This T cell receptor (beta chain) was captured by sequencing in a study of chemoradiotherapy in HPV16-positive cancers. Looking at the study overall: Functional T-cell assays on a couple of HPV16-positive patients' cells defined candidate HPV-specific clones and common TCR motifs.

Sequencing was performed with immunoSEQ multiplex PCR; in TCRdb, only in-frame clones are kept and a portion is missing. This table holds thousands of clones, under 85% found once. Findings and limits, study-wide: For HPV16-positive patients, expanding HPV-responsive T cells associated with longer recurrence-free survival. Non-HPV-specific T cells did not expand in tumors during treatment, whereas candidate HPV-specific clones and E7-related motifs did. HPV-specific T cells were functionally defined from only two HPV16-positive patients.

Trimming took 1 base from V and 5 from J, leaving 13 bases between them. The CDR3 has 14 amino acids. The germline V gene has CDR1 SGHDT and CDR2 YYEEEE. For this clone: The antigen remains unidentified.

The clonotype comes from a human donor with HPV-associated anogenital cancer. The chain has TRBV5-6 and TRBJ2-7; D may be TRBD1 or TRBD2 (5 bases each). The material was obtained from a patient who underwent chemoradiotherapy. The CDR3 loop is CASSLPGTNNEQYF. For the CDR3, the DNA is TGTGCCAGCAGCTTGCCCGGGACGAACAACGAGCAGTACTTC.